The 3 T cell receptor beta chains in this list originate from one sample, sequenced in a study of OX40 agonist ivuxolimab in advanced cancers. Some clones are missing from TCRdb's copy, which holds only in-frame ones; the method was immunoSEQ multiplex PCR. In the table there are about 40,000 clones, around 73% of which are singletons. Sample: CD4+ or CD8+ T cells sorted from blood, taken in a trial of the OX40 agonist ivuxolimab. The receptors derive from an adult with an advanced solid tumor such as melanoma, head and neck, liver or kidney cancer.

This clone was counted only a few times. The CDR3 loop is CASSATEDNSPLHF. Here the CDR3 DNA reads TGTGCCAGCAGTGCCACAGAAGATAATTCACCCCTCCACTTT. The V and J genes are TRBV6-4 and TRBJ1-6; no definite D call. This CDR3 comprises 14 residues. Trimming took 4 bases from V and 5 from J, leaving 9 bases between them. Germline values: CDR1 MRHNA, CDR2 SNTAGT.

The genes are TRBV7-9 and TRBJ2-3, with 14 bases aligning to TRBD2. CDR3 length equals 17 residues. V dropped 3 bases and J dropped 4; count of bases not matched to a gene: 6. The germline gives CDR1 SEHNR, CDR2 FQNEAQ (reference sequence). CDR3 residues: CASSFGTSGSGADTQYF. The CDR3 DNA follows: TGTGCCAGCAGCTTCGGGACTAGCGGGAGTGGAGCAGATACGCAGTATTTT.

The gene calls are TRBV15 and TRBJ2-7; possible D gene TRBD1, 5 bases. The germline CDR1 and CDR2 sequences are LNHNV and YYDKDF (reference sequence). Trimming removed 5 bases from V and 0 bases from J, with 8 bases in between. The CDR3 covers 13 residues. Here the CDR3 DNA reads TGTGCCACCAGCGCGGACATCTCCTACGAGCAGTACTTC. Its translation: CATSADISYEQYF.